This T cell receptor beta chain was identified during a study of early T cells in non-severe SARS-CoV-2 infection. This CDR3 contains 13 residues. Trimming removed 3 bases at V and 5 bases at J, with 11 bases between. TCRdb called the 5' RACE reads again in MiXCR, with one record for every CDR3 protein. Altogether 35,000 to 50,000 distinct CDR3 sequences are present, about a quarter being singletons, with the ten largest covering 4.6%. This specimen consisted of whole blood, obtained at baseline. This receptor was identified in an adult who was a healthcare worker with PCR-confirmed SARS-CoV-2 infection or an uninfected control (not recorded which). The rearrangement links TRBV12-3 or TRBV12-4 to TRBJ2-7, with D possibly matching TRBD1 (5 bases). CDR3 sequence: CASSFGQGNEQYF. CDR3 nucleotides: TGTGCCAGCAGTTTCGGGCAGGGTAACGAGCAGTACTTC.